A selection of T cell receptor beta chains follows, all from one sample in a study of T cell responses to AZD1222 COVID-19 vaccine. Clones were sequenced by immunoSEQ multiplex PCR, and TCRdb holds only the in-frame ones, with some missing. Of about 99,000 clones listed, roughly 92% are singletons. Material: peripheral blood, obtained on day 0 of AZD1222 vaccination. The receptors were gathered from an adult in good health. Both conserved end residues are part of each CDR3. Fields, in order: CDR3 DNA, CDR3 protein, J gene, V gene, D gene, clone size. D genes are given only for firm matches. Clone size is stated in some rows and not others, as once, few, many or a class when expanded.

TGTGCCAGCAGTCCCCAAGGACAGGGCCCTCCACCCCTCCACTTT,CASSPQGQGPPPLHF,TRBJ1-6,TRBV28,TRBD1,-
TGTGCCTGGAGCCCTTTCCGTCCCAAGCAGTACTTC,CAWSPFRPKQYF,TRBJ2-7,TRBV30,-,-
TGTGCCAGCAGTAGGGGGCTATCGGGGGAGCTGTTTTTT,CASSRGLSGELFF,TRBJ2-2,TRBV27,TRBD1,once
TGCGCCAGCAGCTTGGTGGCAGGGGGAGGCACTGAAGCTTTCTTT,CASSLVAGGGTEAFF,TRBJ1-1,TRBV5-1,TRBD1,-
TGTGCCAGCAGCCGGACCCCGGGACAGGGATCCTACGAGCAGTACTTC,CASSRTPGQGSYEQYF,TRBJ2-7,TRBV7-9,TRBD1,-
TGTGCCAGCAGTTTAAGTATTAACTATGGCTACACCTTC,CASSLSINYGYTF,TRBJ1-2,TRBV28,-,-
TGTGCCAGCAGCCGAGTGGGGGGCAGCTCCTACGAGCAGTACTTC,CASSRVGGSSYEQYF,TRBJ2-7,TRBV11-2,-,-
TGTGCCAGCAGTTCACCAAACGGAGAGACCCAGTACTTC,CASSSPNGETQYF,TRBJ2-5,TRBV28,-,few
TGTGCCAGTAGTATAACTTATCTTGGACTAGCGGGTGGAGAGCAGTTCTTC,CASSITYLGLAGGEQFF,TRBJ2-1,TRBV19,TRBD2,-
TGTGCCAGCAGTTTGATAGCGTTTGCTCAGCCCCAGCATTTT,CASSLIAFAQPQHF,TRBJ1-5,TRBV28,-,-
TGCAGCGTCGGGGCGAGCTATGGCTACACCTTC,CSVGASYGYTF,TRBJ1-2,TRBV29-1,-,-
TGTGCCAGCAGCCAAGATAGGGATGGTGAGCAGTTCTTC,CASSQDRDGEQFF,TRBJ2-1,TRBV3-1/TRBV3-2,-,-
TGTGCCAGCAGCCAAGTCGGGGGCAACCGTGGGCCCCAGCATTTT,CASSQVGGNRGPQHF,TRBJ1-5,TRBV28,-,-
TGTGCCAGCAGTGAATATAACAGGGAAGGCGAGCAGTACTTC,CASSEYNREGEQYF,TRBJ2-7,TRBV25-1,-,-
TGCGCCAGCAGCTTGGAGGTTAGCGGAGAGCAAGAGACCCAGTACTTC,CASSLEVSGEQETQYF,TRBJ2-5,TRBV5-1,-,-
TGTGCCAGCAGCCGGGACAGGGGGTACAATGAGCAGTTCTTC,CASSRDRGYNEQFF,TRBJ2-1,TRBV6-5,TRBD1,-
TGTGCCTGGAGTGCTGGACTAGCGGTTAAAGAGACCCAGTACTTC,CAWSAGLAVKETQYF,TRBJ2-5,TRBV30,TRBD2,-
TGCGCCAGCAGCCAGGGGACTAGCAGATACACAGATACGCAGTATTTT,CASSQGTSRYTDTQYF,TRBJ2-3,TRBV4-3,TRBD2,-
TGTGCCAGCAGTGAGATGGAAAGACACGTTTTTGGCGAGACCCAGTACTTC,CASSEMERHVFGETQYF,TRBJ2-5,TRBV2,-,-
TGTGCCAGCAGTTACTCGGAGGTCTGGTACAATGAGCAGTTCTTC,CASSYSEVWYNEQFF,TRBJ2-1,TRBV6-2/TRBV6-3,-,-
TGTGCCAGCAGTGAAGCGCTTCAGACTAGCGGGAGTAATTACGAGCAGTACTTC,CASSEALQTSGSNYEQYF,TRBJ2-7,TRBV2,TRBD2,-
TGTGCCTGGAGTGTACATCTGCAGCGGGGGGAGCTGTTTTTT,CAWSVHLQRGELFF,TRBJ2-2,TRBV30,-,-
TGTGCCAGCAGGACGGGACGCCATAGCTCTGGAAACACCATATATTTT,CASRTGRHSSGNTIYF,TRBJ1-3,TRBV28,-,-
TGTGCCAGCAGCCCTAGGAGCGGGAGCCCTGGAGAGACCCAGTACTTC,CASSPRSGSPGETQYF,TRBJ2-5,TRBV5-4,TRBD2,-
TGCGCCAGCAGCCCACGACAGGGGGCTGGCACTGAAGCTTTCTTT,CASSPRQGAGTEAFF,TRBJ1-1,TRBV4-1,TRBD1,-
TGTGCCAGCAAGGGAGGGGGGGTTACTAATGAAAAACTGTTTTTT,CASKGGGVTNEKLFF,TRBJ1-4,TRBV6-6,-,-
TGTGCCAGCACCAGAAGACCGGACAGGGGAAGCAACTATGGCTACACCTTC,CASTRRPDRGSNYGYTF,TRBJ1-2,TRBV5-5,TRBD1,-
TGTGCCACCAGTGATTTAGCCCCGGGCGAGCAGTACTTC,CATSDLAPGEQYF,TRBJ2-7,TRBV24-1,-,few
TGTGCCTGGAGTCACACCTACGAGCAGTACTTC,CAWSHTYEQYF,TRBJ2-7,TRBV30,-,-
TGTGCCAGCAGGGGGCAGACTAGCGGCAGGCAGTATTTT,CASRGQTSGRQYF,TRBJ2-3,TRBV25-1,TRBD2,-
TGTGCCAGTAACAGGGCTGAGGAGGCTTTCTTT,CASNRAEEAFF,TRBJ1-1,TRBV19,-,-
TGTGCCAGCAGCTTGGTAGTCAGAGAAGAGACCCAGTACTTC,CASSLVVREETQYF,TRBJ2-5,TRBV5-5,-,-
TGTGCCAGCAGGAAGGGAGCGTTTGACTACGAGCAGTACTTC,CASRKGAFDYEQYF,TRBJ2-7,TRBV3-1/TRBV3-2,-,-
TGTGCCAGCAGCTTAGCCGGGACACCTTATGGCTACACCTTC,CASSLAGTPYGYTF,TRBJ1-2,TRBV13,-,-
TGTGCCAGCAGCCTAGTAACAGATACGCAGTATTTT,CASSLVTDTQYF,TRBJ2-3,TRBV11-2,-,-
TGCGCCAGCAGCTTGGGAGGGGGACGCGGGACTGAAGCTTTCTTT,CASSLGGGRGTEAFF,TRBJ1-1,TRBV5-1,-,-
TGTGCCAGCAGCTCGGACGGATTTGAGCAGTACTTC,CASSSDGFEQYF,TRBJ2-7,TRBV11-3,-,few